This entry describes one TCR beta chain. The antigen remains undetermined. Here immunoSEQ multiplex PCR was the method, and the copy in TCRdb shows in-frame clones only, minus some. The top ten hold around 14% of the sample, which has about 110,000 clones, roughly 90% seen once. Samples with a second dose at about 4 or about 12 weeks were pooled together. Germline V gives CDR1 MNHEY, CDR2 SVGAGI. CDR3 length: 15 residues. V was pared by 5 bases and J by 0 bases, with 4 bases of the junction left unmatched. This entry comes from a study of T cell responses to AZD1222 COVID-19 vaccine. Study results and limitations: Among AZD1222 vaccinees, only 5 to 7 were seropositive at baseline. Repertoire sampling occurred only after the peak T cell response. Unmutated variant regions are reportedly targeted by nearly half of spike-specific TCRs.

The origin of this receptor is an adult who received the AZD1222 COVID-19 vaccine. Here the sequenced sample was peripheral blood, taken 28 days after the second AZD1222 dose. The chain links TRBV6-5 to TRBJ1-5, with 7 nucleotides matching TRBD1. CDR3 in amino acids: CASSRTGGSNQPQHF. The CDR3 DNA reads TGTGCCAGCAGTAGGACAGGTGGTAGCAATCAGCCCCAGCATTTT.